This TCR beta chain comes out of a study of blood T cell repertoires in COVID-19. The CDR3 spans 16 residues. The V and J ends lost 0 bases and 8 bases respectively, with 16 bases between them. Germline V CDR1 and CDR2: MGHRA, YSYEKL. The method was immunoSEQ multiplex PCR; TCRdb's version includes in-frame clones alone and lacks a portion of them. The table records around 250,000 clones, nearly 90% of them present only once. The source of this sequence is a woman aged 60-70 years with COVID-19, enrolled during active disease. What was sequenced was peripheral blood. The chain joins TRBV4-1 to TRBJ1-4; unclear D gene. CDR3 nucleotides: TGCGCCAGCAGCCAAGATTTGGCCGGCGGAAGCGAAAAACTGTTTTTT. Amino acid sequence: CASSQDLAGGSEKLFF.